One and the same sample provided the 26 T cell receptor beta chains below, sequenced in a study of blood T cells in healthy people across ages. Then a second PCR, running about 6 to 11 cycles, was carried out with a sample-barcoded 5' primer and a J-beta primer mix. MiXCR was run by TCRdb on the 5' RACE reads, yielding one entry per CDR3 protein. The table shows about 680,000 distinct CDR3 sequences, with approximately 50% occurring only once. Sequenced material: blood. The receptors derive from a woman aged 60-75 years in good health.

The sample holds a few counts of this clonotype. The J gene is TRBJ2-3, the V gene TRBV20-1; D may correspond to TRBD1 or TRBD2 (6 bases each). The V gene's germline CDR1 is DFQATT and CDR2 SNEGSKA (reference sequence). The germline V and J ends were trimmed by 6 bases and 3 bases, with 16 bases remaining between them. The CDR3 has 14 amino acids. DNA of the CDR3: TGCAGTGCAAAAGGGGGGAGGAGGACAGATACGCAGTATTTT. It translates to CSAKGGRRTDTQYF.

The chain uses TRBV3-1 and TRBJ2-1, with 9 nucleotides matching TRBD2. The CDR3 is 15 amino acids. In germline, CDR1 is LGHDT, CDR2 YNNKEL (reference sequence). Trimming at V came to 4 bases and at J to 7 bases, leaving 8 bases not matched to a gene. The CDR3 nucleotides read TGTGCCAGCAGCCTGGACCGTAGCGGGAGTAATGAGCAGTTCTTC. Amino acids: CASSLDRSGSNEQFF.

The CDR3 spells CASSGQKKEADTQYF. The DNA for the CDR3 is TGTGCCAGCAGTGGTCAGAAGAAAGAAGCAGATACGCAGTATTTT. The chain combines TRBV2 with TRBJ2-3; D uncertain. Germline lookup yields CDR1 SNHLY and CDR2 FYNNEI. Trimming left V 4 bases short and J 4 bases short, with 15 bases between. The CDR3 is made up of 15 amino acids.

This clonotype was picked up a small number of times. The gene calls are TRBV7-2 and TRBJ1-4, with TRBD1 as a possible D gene (6 bases). Germline V CDR1 and CDR2: SGHTA, FQGNSA. CDR3 length equals 14 residues. V lost 5 bases and J lost 6, with 13 bases in between. This CDR3 is CASSETGRDEKLFF. As DNA, the CDR3 is TGTGCCAGCAGCGAGACAGGAAGGGATGAAAAACTGTTTTTT.

A note on this clonotype: This may stem from a read error, because a much larger clone lies one nucleotide away. This chain connects TRBV29-1 to TRBJ2-1, with 7 bases aligning to TRBD2. The end of the DNA aligns better with TRBJ2-7, so the J call may be wrong. Looked up from germline, CDR1 is SQVTM and CDR2 is ANQGSEA. The CDR3 loop spans 15 amino acids. Here the CDR3 DNA reads TGCAGCGTTGAAGGGGCTAGCGGATCCTACAATGAGCAGTACTTC. Its translation: CSVEGASGSYNEQYF.

The chain couples TRBV5-1 to TRBJ2-2; 8 bases match TRBD2. CDR1 and CDR2 (germline): SGHRS, YFSETQ. This CDR3 has 14 amino acids. After removal of 0 bases from V and 9 bases from J, the junction contained 4 bases not matched to a gene. The CDR3 region is CASSLAGGDRELFF. DNA for the CDR3: TGCGCCAGCAGCTTGGCGGGAGGGGACCGGGAGCTGTTTTTT.

The chain couples TRBV4-2 to TRBJ2-3, with D unresolved. Per the germline V gene, CDR1 is LGHNA and CDR2 is YNFKEQ. Trimming left V 2 bases short and J 2 bases short, with 17 bases between. CDR3 length: 17 residues. The chain's CDR3 is CASSQPTTRTYTDTQYF. CDR3 bases: TGTGCCAGCAGCCAACCCACGACAAGGACGTACACAGATACGCAGTATTTT.

The V gene is TRBV5-5, the J gene TRBJ2-7, with D possibly being TRBD1 (6 bases). Germline CDR1 is SGHKS and CDR2 is YYEKEE (reference sequence). The CDR3 loop spans 15 amino acids. V was shortened by 1 base and J by 2 bases, with 13 bases between the two germline ends. The CDR3 reads CASSLMGAIPYEQYF. CDR3 nucleotides: TGTGCCAGCAGCTTGATGGGGGCTATCCCCTACGAGCAGTACTTC.

The chain recombines TRBV15 with TRBJ2-5; D call uncertain. The CDR3 has 13 amino acids. With 0 bases removed from V and 5 bases from J, the gap between germline ends came to 7 bases. Germline V lookup: CDR1 LNHNV, CDR2 YYDKDF (reference sequence). CDR3 loop: CATSRDAFETQYF. The CDR3 DNA is TGTGCCACCAGCAGAGATGCCTTTGAGACCCAGTACTTC.

The J gene is TRBJ2-3, the V gene TRBV28, with D possibly matching TRBD1 (6 bases). The CDR3 has 15 amino acids. In germline, CDR1 is MDHEN, CDR2 SYDVKM. The V gene lost 6 bases and the J gene lost 4 bases, with 17 bases spanning the gap. The CDR3 DNA reads as TGTGCCAGCAGCATACCGGGACACCGCGCAGATACGCAGTATTTT. Encoded protein: CASSIPGHRADTQYF. The whole variable domain, filled in from reference TRBV28 and TRBJ2-3, reads DVKVTQSSRYLVKRTGEKVFLECVQDMDHENMFWYRQDPGLGLRLIYFSYDVKMKEKGDIPEGYSVSREKKERFSLILESASTNQTSMYLCASSIPGHRADTQYFGPGTRLTVL.

This clonotype was found a few times. The CDR3 DNA is TGTGCCATCAGGGGGACACATTCCTACGAGCAGTACTTC. This gives the protein CAIRGTHSYEQYF. The chain combines TRBV10-3 with TRBJ2-7; a weak D match, TRBD1 (6 bases). This CDR3 region has 13 residues. V lost 6 bases to trimming and J lost 1 base, with 10 bases between them. The germline V gene has CDR1 ENHRY and CDR2 SYGVKD.

The chain is built from TRBV20-1 and TRBJ2-1; 15 nucleotides line up with TRBD2. This CDR3 spans 18 amino acids. The V and J ends lost 6 bases and 0 bases, in that order; junction bases with no gene match: 9. Germline assignment: CDR1 DFQATT and CDR2 SNEGSKA (reference sequence). The CDR3 coding sequence is TGCAGTGCCCCCCATCGGACTAGCGGGAGGGTCTCCTACAATGAGCAGTTCTTC. Its translation: CSAPHRTSGRVSYNEQFF.

CDR3 bases: TGTGCCAGCAGTCGGAAACGGGACACTGAAGCTTTCTTT. Its protein is CASSRKRDTEAFF. This chain joins TRBV6-5 and TRBJ1-1; D is unresolved. Germline loops: CDR1 MNHEY, CDR2 SVGAGI. CDR3 length equals 13 residues. The V gene lost 5 bases and the J gene lost 3 bases, with 10 bases spanning the gap.

The genes are TRBV20-1 and TRBJ2-7, with 8 bases aligning to TRBD2. Judging by the DNA end, TRBJ2-5 fits better; the J call may be wrong. The CDR3 has 13 amino acids. Germline values: CDR1 DFQATT, CDR2 SNEGSKA (reference sequence). CDR3 nucleotides: TGCAGTGCTAAACGGGGGGGCTTAGAGACCCAGTACTTC. It is translated as CSAKRGGLETQYF.

This rearrangement joins TRBV3-1 to TRBJ2-1; no clear D gene. The CDR3 length is 14 residues. Germline-derived CDR1 and CDR2 are LGHDT and YNNKEL (reference sequence). Trimming took 0 bases from V and 6 from J, leaving 9 bases between them. The CDR3 is CASSQDRVGNEQFF. The CDR3 coding sequence is TGTGCCAGCAGCCAAGATCGGGTAGGCAATGAGCAGTTCTTC.

This clonotype was counted only a few times. CDR3 nucleotides: TGCAGTGCTAGAAGTATGATGAACACTGAAGCTTTCTTT. Translation: CSARSMMNTEAFF. V and J are TRBV20-1 and TRBJ1-1; D is uncertain. The CDR3 covers 13 residues. Germline CDR1 and CDR2: DFQATT and SNEGSKA (reference sequence). Trimming shortened V by 2 bases and J by 0 bases, and 7 bases separated the two germline ends.

This clonotype was counted between two and nine times. The chain is built from TRBV7-2 and TRBJ2-3, with D hard to call. Germline CDR1 SGHTA, CDR2 FQGNSA. The V end lost 5 bases, the J end lost 3 bases, and 12 bases lay between the germline ends. This CDR3 spans 14 amino acids. The CDR3 DNA follows: TGTGCCAGCAGCCTTTCCCCTGGGACAGATACGCAGTATTTT. Translating it yields CASSLSPGTDTQYF.

Here the CDR3 reads CSASAPFGYTF. CDR3 nucleotide sequence: TGCAGTGCTAGTGCCCCCTTTGGCTACACCTTC. The rearrangement uses TRBV20-1 and TRBJ1-2; D uncertain. Germline assignment: CDR1 DFQATT and CDR2 SNEGSKA (reference sequence). The CDR3 is 11 amino acids. Trimming removed 3 bases from V and 7 bases from J, with 9 bases in between.

This clonotype was detected only a few times. The chain is built from TRBV2 and TRBJ1-1, with D unclear. Germline CDR1 and CDR2: SNHLY and FYNNEI. The V and J ends lost 6 bases and 4 bases respectively, with 12 bases between them. The CDR3 has 13 amino acids. CDR3 loop: CASSPSRGTEAFF. CDR3 DNA sequence: TGTGCCAGCAGCCCCTCACGAGGCACTGAAGCTTTCTTT.

The genes are TRBV29-1 and TRBJ1-2; maybe TRBD1 (5 bases). The CDR3 totals 14 residues. With 3 bases removed from V and 5 bases from J, the gap between germline ends came to 16 bases. Germline V gene lookup returns CDR1 SQVTM and CDR2 ANQGSEA. The CDR3 DNA is TGCAGCGTTGAGGGGGAGGGCCCCTCGTATGGCTACACCTTC. This gives the protein CSVEGEGPSYGYTF.

The chain couples TRBV12-3 or TRBV12-4 to TRBJ2-1; D perhaps matches TRBD2 (6 bases). The J call could be wrong; TRBJ2-7 is a better fit for the DNA end. The CDR3 has 15 amino acids. Here the CDR3 DNA reads TGTGCCAGCAGTTTCCTAGCGCCCTCCTACAATGAGCAGTACTTC. This sequence encodes CASSFLAPSYNEQYF.

The rearrangement uses TRBV7-9 and TRBJ2-1; the D is unclear. Germline V gene lookup returns CDR1 SEHNR and CDR2 FQNEAQ (reference sequence). The CDR3 length is 13 residues. V lost 11 bases to trimming and J lost 0 bases, with 11 bases between them. The CDR3 loop is CASEPYSYNEQFF. The CDR3 DNA follows: TGTGCCTCCGAGCCCTACTCCTACAATGAGCAGTTCTTC.

V and J are TRBV25-1 and TRBJ1-1, with D perhaps TRBD1 (5 bases). CDR3 size: 14 residues. Trimming stripped 3 bases from V and 0 bases from J, with 8 bases between. Germline CDR1 MGHDK, CDR2 SYGVNS. CDR3 coding DNA: TGTGCCAGCAGTGAGTGGGGCTTGAACACTGAAGCTTTCTTT. Its protein product is CASSEWGLNTEAFF.

The chain joins TRBV20-1 to TRBJ1-2, with 8 bases matching TRBD1. The trim removed 5 bases at V and 3 bases at J, leaving 2 bases unmatched. The CDR3 loop spans 12 amino acids. The germline V gene encodes CDR1 DFQATT and CDR2 SNEGSKA (reference sequence). The chain's CDR3 is CSAATGDYGYTF. CDR3 nucleotide sequence: TGCAGTGCTGCGACAGGGGACTATGGCTACACCTTC.

The rearrangement joins TRBV7-2 to TRBJ1-6; possibly TRBD1 for D (6 bases). The V end lost 9 bases, the J end lost 10 bases, and 13 bases lay between the germline ends. This CDR3 contains 12 residues. Germline lookup yields CDR1 SGHTA and CDR2 FQGNSA. The CDR3 bases are TGTGCCAGTTCCAGGGGCGGCTCACCCCTCCACTTT. Its protein is CASSRGGSPLHF.

This clonotype was found a few times. The CDR3 DNA reads TGTGCCAGCAGTTTACCAGGACAGGGTTCGCCCCTCCACTTT. Residues: CASSLPGQGSPLHF. This rearrangement joins TRBV27 to TRBJ1-6, with 8 bases aligning to TRBD1. Germline V gene lookup returns CDR1 MNHEY and CDR2 SMNVEV (reference sequence). The V and J ends lost 2 bases and 13 bases, in that order; junction bases with no gene match: 7. The CDR3 runs to 14 residues.